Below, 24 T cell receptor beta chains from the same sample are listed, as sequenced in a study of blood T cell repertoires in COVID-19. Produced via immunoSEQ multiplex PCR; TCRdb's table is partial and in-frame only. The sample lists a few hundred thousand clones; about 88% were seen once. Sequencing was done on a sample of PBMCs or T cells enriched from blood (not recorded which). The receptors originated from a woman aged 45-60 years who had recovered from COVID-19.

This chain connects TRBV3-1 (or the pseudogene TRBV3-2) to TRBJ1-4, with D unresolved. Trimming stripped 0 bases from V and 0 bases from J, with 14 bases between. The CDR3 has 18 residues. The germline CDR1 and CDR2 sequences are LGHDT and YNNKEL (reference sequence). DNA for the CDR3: TGTGCCAGCAGCCAAGATCCCAGGTTGGGCACAACTAATGAAAAACTGTTTTTT. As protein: CASSQDPRLGTTNEKLFF.

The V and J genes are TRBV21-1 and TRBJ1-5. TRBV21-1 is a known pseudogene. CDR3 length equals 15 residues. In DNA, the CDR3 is TGTGCCAGCAGCAAAGATAGGGAGCACAATCAGCCCCAGCATTTT. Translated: CASSKDREHNQPQHF.

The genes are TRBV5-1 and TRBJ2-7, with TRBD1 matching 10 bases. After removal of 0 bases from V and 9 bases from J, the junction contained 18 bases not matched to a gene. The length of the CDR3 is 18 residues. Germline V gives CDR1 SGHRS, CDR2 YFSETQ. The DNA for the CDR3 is TGCGCCAGCAGCTTGGGACAGGGGGCCTCCAGCGGGGCAATGGCGCAGTACTTC. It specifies CASSLGQGASSGAMAQYF.

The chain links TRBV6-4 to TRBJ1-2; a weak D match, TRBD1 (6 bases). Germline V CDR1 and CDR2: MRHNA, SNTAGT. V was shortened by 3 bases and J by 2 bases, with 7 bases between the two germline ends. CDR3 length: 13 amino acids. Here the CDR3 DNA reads TGTGCCAGCAGTGAGGACAGCAACTATGGCTACACCTTC. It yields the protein CASSEDSNYGYTF.

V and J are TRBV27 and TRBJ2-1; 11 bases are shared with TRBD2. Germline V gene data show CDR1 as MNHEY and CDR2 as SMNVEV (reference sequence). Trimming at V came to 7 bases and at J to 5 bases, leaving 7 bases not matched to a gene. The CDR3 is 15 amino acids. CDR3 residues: CASTILAGDDNEQFF. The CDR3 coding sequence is TGTGCCAGCACCATACTAGCGGGGGATGACAATGAGCAGTTCTTC.

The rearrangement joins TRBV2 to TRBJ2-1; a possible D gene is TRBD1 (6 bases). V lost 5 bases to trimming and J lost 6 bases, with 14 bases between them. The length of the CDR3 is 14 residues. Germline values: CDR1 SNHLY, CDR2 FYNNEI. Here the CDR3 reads CASSKRQVRNEQFF. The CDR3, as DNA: TGTGCCAGCAGTAAACGACAGGTCCGCAATGAGCAGTTCTTC.

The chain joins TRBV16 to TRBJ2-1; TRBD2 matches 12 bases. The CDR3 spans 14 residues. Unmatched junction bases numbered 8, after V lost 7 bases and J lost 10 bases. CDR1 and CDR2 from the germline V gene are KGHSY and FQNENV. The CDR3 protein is CASNLRLAGDEQFF. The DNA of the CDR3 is TGTGCCAGCAACCTCAGACTAGCGGGAGACGAGCAGTTCTTC. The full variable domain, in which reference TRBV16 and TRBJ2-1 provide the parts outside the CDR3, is GEEVAQTPKHLVRGEGQKAKLYCAPIKGHSYVFWYQQVLKNEFKFLISFQNENVFDETGMPKERFSAKCLPNSPCSLEIQATKLEDSAVYFCASNLRLAGDEQFFGPGTRLTVL.

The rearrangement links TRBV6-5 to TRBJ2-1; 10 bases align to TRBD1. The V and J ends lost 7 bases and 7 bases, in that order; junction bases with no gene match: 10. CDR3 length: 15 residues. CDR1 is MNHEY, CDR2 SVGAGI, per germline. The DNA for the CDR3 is TGTGCCAGCAAAGGAGACAGGGGGCTTTGGAATGAGCAGTTCTTC. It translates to CASKGDRGLWNEQFF.

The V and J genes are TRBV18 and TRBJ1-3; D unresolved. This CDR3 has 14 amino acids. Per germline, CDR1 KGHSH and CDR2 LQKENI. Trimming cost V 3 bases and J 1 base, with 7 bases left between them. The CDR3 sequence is CASSPDQSGNTIYF. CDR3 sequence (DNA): TGTGCCAGCTCACCCGATCAGTCTGGAAACACCATATATTTT.

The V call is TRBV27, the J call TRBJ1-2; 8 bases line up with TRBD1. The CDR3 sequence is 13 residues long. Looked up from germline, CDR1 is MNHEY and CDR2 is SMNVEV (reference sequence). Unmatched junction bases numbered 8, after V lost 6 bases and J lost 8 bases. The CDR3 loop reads CASRRPGTGGYTF. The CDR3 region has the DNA TGTGCCAGCAGAAGGCCGGGGACAGGAGGCTACACCTTC.

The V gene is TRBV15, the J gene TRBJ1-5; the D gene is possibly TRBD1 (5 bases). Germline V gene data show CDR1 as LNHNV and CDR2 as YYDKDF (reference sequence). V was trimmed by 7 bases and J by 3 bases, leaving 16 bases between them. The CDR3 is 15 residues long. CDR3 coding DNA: TGTGCCACCACCGTAGGGCGGGGGATCAATCAGCCCCAGCATTTT. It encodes CATTVGRGINQPQHF.

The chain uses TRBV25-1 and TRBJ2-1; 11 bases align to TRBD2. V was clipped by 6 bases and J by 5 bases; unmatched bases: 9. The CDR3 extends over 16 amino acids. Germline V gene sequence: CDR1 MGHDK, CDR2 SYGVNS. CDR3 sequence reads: CASRARTGLADNEQFF. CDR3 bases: TGTGCCAGCAGGGCCCGGACGGGACTAGCGGACAATGAGCAGTTCTTC.

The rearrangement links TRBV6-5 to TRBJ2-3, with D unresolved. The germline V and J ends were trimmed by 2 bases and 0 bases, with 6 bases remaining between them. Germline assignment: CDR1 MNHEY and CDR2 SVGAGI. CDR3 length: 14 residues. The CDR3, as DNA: TGTGCCAGCAGTTACGGGCAAAGCACAGATACGCAGTATTTT. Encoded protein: CASSYGQSTDTQYF.

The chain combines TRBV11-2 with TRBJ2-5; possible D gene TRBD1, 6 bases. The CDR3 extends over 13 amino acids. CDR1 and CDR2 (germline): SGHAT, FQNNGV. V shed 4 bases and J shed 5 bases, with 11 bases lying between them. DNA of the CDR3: TGTGCCAGCAGCTCTCAGGGGTGGGAGACCCAGTACTTC. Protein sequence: CASSSQGWETQYF.

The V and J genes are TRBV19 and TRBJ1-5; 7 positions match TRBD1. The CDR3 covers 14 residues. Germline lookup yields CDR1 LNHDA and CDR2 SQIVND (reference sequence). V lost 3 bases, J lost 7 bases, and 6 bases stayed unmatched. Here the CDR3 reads CASSIVTGRQPQHF. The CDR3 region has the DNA TGTGCCAGTAGTATCGTGACAGGGCGGCAGCCCCAGCATTTT.

CDR3 sequence reads: CASSWGGDREFEQYF. CDR3 nucleotide sequence: TGTGCCAGCAGCTGGGGGGGGGACAGGGAGTTCGAGCAGTACTTC. The gene calls are TRBV7-2 and TRBJ2-7; 9 nucleotides align to TRBD1. Germline trimming cut 4 bases from V and 6 bases from J; bases unmatched to any gene: 10. This CDR3 spans 15 amino acids. Germline CDR1 and CDR2: SGHTA and FQGNSA. The full variable domain, with the rest looked up from reference TRBV7-2 and TRBJ2-7, is GAGVSQSPSNKVTEKGKDVELRCDPISGHTALYWYRQSLGQGLEFLIYFQGNSAPDKSGLPSDRFSAERTGGSVSTLTIQRTQQEDSAVYLCASSWGGDREFEQYFGPGTRLTVT.

The CDR3, as DNA: TGTGCCATCAGTGATGAGGGCAGGTCGGCCAAAAACATTCAGTACTTC. Its translation: CAISDEGRSAKNIQYF. J is TRBJ2-4 and V is TRBV10-3; D may be TRBD2 (5 bases). The CDR3 is 16 residues long. Trimming removed 3 bases from V and 1 base from J, with 13 bases in between. Germline V gives CDR1 ENHRY, CDR2 SYGVKD.

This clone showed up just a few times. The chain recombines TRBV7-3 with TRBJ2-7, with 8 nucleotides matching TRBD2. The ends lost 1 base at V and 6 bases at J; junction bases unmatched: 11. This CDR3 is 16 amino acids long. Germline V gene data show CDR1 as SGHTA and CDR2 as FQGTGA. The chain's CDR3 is CASSLMSGSPAGEQYF. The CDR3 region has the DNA TGTGCCAGCAGCTTAATGAGCGGGAGTCCCGCGGGCGAGCAGTACTTC.

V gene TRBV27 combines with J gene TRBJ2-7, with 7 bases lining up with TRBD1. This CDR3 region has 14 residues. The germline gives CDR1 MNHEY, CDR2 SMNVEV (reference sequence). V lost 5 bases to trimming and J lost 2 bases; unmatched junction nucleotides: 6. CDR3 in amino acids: CASSVRDRAYEQYF. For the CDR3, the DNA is TGTGCCAGCAGTGTCCGGGACAGAGCCTACGAGCAGTACTTC.

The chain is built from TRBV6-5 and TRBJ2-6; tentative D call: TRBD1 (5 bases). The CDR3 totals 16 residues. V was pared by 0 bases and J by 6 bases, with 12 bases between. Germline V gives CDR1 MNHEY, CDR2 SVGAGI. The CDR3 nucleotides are TGTGCCAGCAGTTACTCAACAGGTGACTTGGCCAACGTCCTGACTTTC. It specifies CASSYSTGDLANVLTF.

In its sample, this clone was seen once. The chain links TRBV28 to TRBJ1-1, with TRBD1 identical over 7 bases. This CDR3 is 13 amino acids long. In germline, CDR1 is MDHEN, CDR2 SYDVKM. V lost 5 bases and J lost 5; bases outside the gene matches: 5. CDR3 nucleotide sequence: TGTGCCAGCAGTGGAAGACAGGGAACTGAAGCTTTCTTT. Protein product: CASSGRQGTEAFF.

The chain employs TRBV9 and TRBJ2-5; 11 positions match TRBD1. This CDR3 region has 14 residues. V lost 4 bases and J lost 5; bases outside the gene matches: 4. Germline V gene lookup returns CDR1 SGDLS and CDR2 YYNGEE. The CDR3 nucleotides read TGTGCCAGCAGCCGGACAGGGGGCGTTGAGACCCAGTACTTC. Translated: CASSRTGGVETQYF.

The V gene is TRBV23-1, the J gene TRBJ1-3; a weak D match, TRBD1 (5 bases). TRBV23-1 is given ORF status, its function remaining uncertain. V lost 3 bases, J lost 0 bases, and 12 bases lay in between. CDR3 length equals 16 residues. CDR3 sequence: CASSHLGPFSGNTIYF. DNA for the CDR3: TGCGCCAGCAGTCATTTGGGGCCCTTCTCTGGAAACACCATATATTTT.

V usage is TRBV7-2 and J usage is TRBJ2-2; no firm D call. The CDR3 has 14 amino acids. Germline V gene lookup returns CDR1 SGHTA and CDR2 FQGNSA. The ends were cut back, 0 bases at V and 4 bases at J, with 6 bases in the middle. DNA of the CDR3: TGTGCCAGCAGCTTAGCGCGGAGCACCGGGGAGCTGTTTTTT. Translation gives CASSLARSTGELFF.